One sample yielded the 7 T cell receptor beta chains listed below, sequenced in a study of cytomegalovirus exposure and HLA in healthy donors (dated by TCRdb to between 2016 and 2019). Library generation was performed with the immunoSEQ multiplex PCR assay. For the multiplex PCR, a mixture combining 60 forward primers for TCR Vbeta segments and 13 reverse primers for TCR Jbeta segments was used. TCRdb took this table from immuneACCESS and kept in-frame rearrangements with V and J called. Such tables lack part of the clones; where checked against another copy, unresolved V genes explain under half of the gap, and the rest is unexplained. This sample is represented by about 140,000 clones; roughly 75% of them were singletons. The leading ten clones occupy around 11% of the sample. Sequenced material: PBMCs. The receptor set was obtained from a man aged 18 to 29 in good health and CMV-seropositive.

The V and J genes are TRBV27 and TRBJ2-6; D ambiguous. The CDR3 contains 12 residues. Germline assignment: CDR1 MNHEY and CDR2 SMNVEV (reference sequence). V was shortened by 4 bases and J by 4 bases, with 2 bases between the two germline ends. The CDR3 here is CASSSGANVLTF. The CDR3 region has the DNA TGTGCCAGCAGTTCAGGGGCCAACGTCCTGACTTTC.

V gene TRBV7-9 combines with J gene TRBJ2-7, with D perhaps matching TRBD2 (6 bases). The CDR3 sequence is 12 residues long. CDR1 SEHNR and CDR2 FQNEAQ come from the germline V gene (reference sequence). V lost 4 bases, J lost 4 bases, and 8 bases lay in between. The CDR3 here is CASSSREYEQYF. DNA for the CDR3: TGTGCCAGCAGCTCGCGGGAATACGAGCAGTACTTC.

This chain connects TRBV2 to TRBJ2-7; D uncertain. Germline lookup yields CDR1 SNHLY and CDR2 FYNNEI. This CDR3 contains 11 residues. Trimming left V 3 bases short and J 5 bases short, with 5 bases between. CDR3 residues: CASSESDEQYF. The CDR3 bases are TGTGCCAGCAGTGAGTCCGACGAGCAGTACTTC. The variable domain in full, completed from reference TRBV2 and TRBJ2-7, reads EPEVTQTPSHQVTQMGQEVILRCVPISNHLYFYWYRQILGQKVEFLVSFYNNEISEKSEIFDDQFSVERPDGSNFTLKIRSTKLEDSAMYFCASSESDEQYFGPGTRLTVT.

V and J are TRBV2 and TRBJ2-7, with 7 bases fitting TRBD2. Germline V gene data show CDR1 as SNHLY and CDR2 as FYNNEI. J lost 2 bases, V lost 1 base, and 5 bases had no gene match. This CDR3 has 15 residues. CDR3 coding DNA: TGTGCCAGCAGTGAAGGAATAGCGGGTACCTACGAGCAGTACTTC. It is translated as CASSEGIAGTYEQYF.

This chain uses TRBV20-1 with TRBJ2-5; D gene ambiguous. This CDR3 is built from 11 residues. With 3 bases removed from V and 1 base from J, the gap between germline ends came to 3 bases. Germline values: CDR1 DFQATT, CDR2 SNEGSKA (reference sequence). The CDR3 region is CSASSQETQYF. The CDR3 nucleotides read TGCAGTGCTAGCAGCCAAGAGACCCAGTACTTC.

With regard to this clone: A junction boundary mismatches the germline segment, possibly from a read error. This specimen includes other DNA sequences encoding the same CDR3. The chain uses TRBV18 and TRBJ1-1; D remains unclear. This CDR3 contains 13 residues. The germline gives CDR1 KGHSH, CDR2 LQKENI. The CDR3 loop is CASSLSSNTEAFF. CDR3 nucleotide sequence: TGTGCCAGCTCACTTTCTTCGAACACCGAAGCTTTCTTT.

The V gene is TRBV7-2, the J gene TRBJ2-7, with 7 nucleotides matching TRBD1. Germline lookup yields CDR1 SGHTA and CDR2 FQGNSA. V was clipped by 6 bases and J by 5 bases; unmatched bases: 4. The CDR3 loop spans 12 amino acids. The CDR3 DNA sequence: TGTGCCAGCAGTCACGGACAGGACGAGCAGTACTTC. It encodes CASSHGQDEQYF.